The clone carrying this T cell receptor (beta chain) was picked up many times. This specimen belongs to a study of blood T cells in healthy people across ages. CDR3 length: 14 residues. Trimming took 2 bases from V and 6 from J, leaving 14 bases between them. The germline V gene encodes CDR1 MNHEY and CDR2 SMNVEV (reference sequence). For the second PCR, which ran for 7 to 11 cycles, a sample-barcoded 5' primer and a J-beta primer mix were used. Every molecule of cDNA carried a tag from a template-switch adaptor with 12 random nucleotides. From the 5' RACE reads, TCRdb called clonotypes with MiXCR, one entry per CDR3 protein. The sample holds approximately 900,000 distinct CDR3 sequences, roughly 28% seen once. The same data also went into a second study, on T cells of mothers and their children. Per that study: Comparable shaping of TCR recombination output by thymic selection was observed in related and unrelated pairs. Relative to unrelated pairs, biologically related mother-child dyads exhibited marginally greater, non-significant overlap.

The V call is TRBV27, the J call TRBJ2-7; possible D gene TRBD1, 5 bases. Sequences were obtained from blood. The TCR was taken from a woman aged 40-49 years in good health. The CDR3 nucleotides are TGTGCCAGCAGTTTAGGCCAGGGCCTTCGCGAGCAGTACTTC. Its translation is CASSLGQGLREQYF.